A single sample gave rise to the 25 T cell receptor beta chains below, sequenced in a study of regulatory T cells in long-lasting Graves disease. Regarding time point: newly diagnosed GD, antithyroid drugs for less than 3 months. PBMC RNA was the source of the TCR library. To make TCR beta libraries, researchers used iRepertoire HTBI primers and Arm-PCR of CDR3 regions. One entry per CDR3 protein results from TCRdb running MiXCR on the multiplex PCR reads. The data show fewer than 550,000 distinct CDR3 sequences, less than 20% seen once. The sample also formed part of further work on T cells in Graves' hyperthyroidism and ophthalmopathy.

The sample in question was peripheral blood mononuclear cells (PBMCs), obtained at new diagnosis, from a patient treated with antithyroid drugs. These receptor sequences come from a woman aged 18-29 years with Graves disease.

This clonotype was seen ten or more times. The chain is built from TRBV12-3 or TRBV12-4 and TRBJ2-7; 7 nucleotides line up with TRBD2. This CDR3 is 13 amino acids long. Trimming removed 6 bases from V and 2 bases from J; junction bases left unmatched: 4. The CDR3 loop reads CASSHGLAYEQYF. Here the CDR3 DNA reads TGTGCCAGCAGCCACGGACTAGCCTACGAGCAGTACTTC.

The rearrangement uses TRBV2 and TRBJ2-7, with 11 bases aligning to TRBD2. V shed 9 bases, J shed 0 bases, and the junction held 7 bases outside the gene matches. The CDR3 contains 15 residues. Germline V gene lookup returns CDR1 SNHLY and CDR2 FYNNEI. The CDR3, as DNA: TGTGCCAGTAGGAAACTAGCGGGAGACTCCTACGAGCAGTACTTC. Encoded protein: CASRKLAGDSYEQYF.

In this sample, this clonotype turned up many times. V is TRBV18 and J is TRBJ2-1; no definite D call. CDR1 is KGHSH, CDR2 LQKENI, per germline. CDR3 length equals 12 residues. Trimming stripped 4 bases from V and 8 bases from J, with 9 bases between. CDR3 sequence reads: CASSREWDEQFF. The CDR3 DNA reads as TGTGCCAGCTCACGTGAGTGGGATGAGCAGTTCTTC.

This chain uses TRBV12-3 or TRBV12-4 with TRBJ2-1, with 9 bases that match TRBD1. The junction had 4 bases not matched to a gene; V was cut back by 7 bases and J by 3 bases. This CDR3 is 14 amino acids long. DNA of the CDR3: TGTGCCAGCACTCGGACAGGGGTCTACAATGAGCAGTTCTTC. Amino acids: CASTRTGVYNEQFF.

The J gene is TRBJ2-3, the V gene TRBV9; D is perhaps TRBD2 (6 bases). The CDR3 is 15 residues long. Per the germline V gene, CDR1 is SGDLS and CDR2 is YYNGEE. With 1 base removed from V and 2 bases from J, the gap between germline ends came to 11 bases. This CDR3 is CASSVYRDFTDTQYF. The CDR3 DNA is TGTGCCAGCAGCGTATACCGGGACTTCACAGATACGCAGTATTTT.

This clonotype has ten or more counts. The chain is built from TRBV28 and TRBJ2-1; TRBD1 aligns across 8 bases. CDR3 length: 16 amino acids. V lost 5 bases to trimming and J lost 8 bases; unmatched junction nucleotides: 14. The germline CDR1 and CDR2 sequences are MDHEN and SYDVKM. The DNA of the CDR3 is TGTGCCAGCAGTATTGAACGGGACAGGAGTCAGGATGAGCAGTTCTTC. Encoded protein: CASSIERDRSQDEQFF.

As to this clonotype: A much larger clonotype is one base distant, so this may be a read error. The rearrangement uses TRBV7-2 and TRBJ2-7; 9 bases fit TRBD1. The CDR3 totals 16 residues. Germline trimming cut 4 bases from V and 4 bases from J; bases unmatched to any gene: 11. The V gene's germline CDR1 is SGHTA and CDR2 FQGNSA. CDR3 in DNA: TGTGCCAGCAGCTCCACGCTAGGACAGGGGTCTTACGAGCAGTACTTC. Its translation is CASSSTLGQGSYEQYF.

The chain uses TRBV3-1 and TRBJ1-1; D ambiguous. Deletions cut 7 bases from V and 4 bases from J, with 13 bases between. Germline CDR1 is LGHDT and CDR2 is YNNKEL (reference sequence). The CDR3 runs to 13 residues. The CDR3 is CASKEGFGTEAFF. The CDR3 nucleotides read TGTGCCAGCAAAGAGGGTTTTGGCACTGAAGCTTTCTTT. Complete variable domain (other parts from reference TRBV3-1 and TRBJ1-1): DTAVSQTPKYLVTQMGNDKSIKCEQNLGHDTMYWYKQDSKKFLKIMFSYNNKELIINETVPNRFSPKSPDKAHLNLHINSLELGDSAVYFCASKEGFGTEAFFGQGTRLTVV.

As concerns this clonotype: Since no conserved phenylalanine or tryptophan closes the CDR3, a read error is the likely cause. The rearrangement links TRBV7-2 to TRBJ1-5; D perhaps matches TRBD1 (5 bases). Germline values: CDR1 SGHTA, CDR2 FQGNSA. Trimming took off 5 bases at V and 7 bases at J, with 12 bases between the two ends. The CDR3 covers 13 residues. CDR3 region: CASSPGTEQPQHL. CDR3 DNA sequence: TGTGCCAGCAGCCCAGGGACTGAGCAGCCCCAGCATTTA.

This clonotype was seen ten or more times. The chain recombines TRBV6-1 with TRBJ2-7; the D gene could be TRBD1 or TRBD2 (5 bases each). The length of the CDR3 is 14 residues. The V and J ends lost 6 bases and 6 bases respectively, with 18 bases between them. CDR1 MNHNS and CDR2 SASEGT come from the germline V gene. The CDR3 is CASRLGRPSGEQYF. The DNA for the CDR3 is TGTGCCAGCAGACTGGGACGCCCATCCGGCGAGCAGTACTTC.

This clonotype occurred many times. V gene TRBV30 combines with J gene TRBJ1-2; the D gene is possibly TRBD1 (6 bases). With 3 bases removed from V and 8 bases from J, the gap between germline ends came to 13 bases. The CDR3 contains 12 residues. The germline V gene encodes CDR1 GTSNPN and CDR2 SVGIG (reference sequence). DNA of the CDR3: TGTGCCTGGAGCGGACAGAATGGCGGCTACACCTTC. Translating it yields CAWSGQNGGYTF. Combining the CDR3 with reference TRBV30 and TRBJ1-2 gives the whole variable domain SQTIHQWPATLVQPVGSPLSLECTVEGTSNPNLYWYRQAAGRGLQLLFYSVGIGQISSEVPQNLSASRPQDRQFILSSKKLLLSDSGFYLCAWSGQNGGYTFGSGTRLTVV.

The V and J genes are TRBV13 and TRBJ2-7; 10 bases map to TRBD2. The CDR3 is made up of 16 amino acids. Germline trimming cut 5 bases from V and 5 bases from J; bases unmatched to any gene: 12. Germline CDR1 PRHDT, CDR2 FYEKMQ (reference sequence). CDR3 residues: CASSGRSSGGSHEQYF. As DNA, the CDR3 is TGTGCCAGCAGCGGGCGTTCTAGCGGGGGATCTCACGAGCAGTACTTC. The full variable domain, with the rest looked up from reference TRBV13 and TRBJ2-7, is AAGVIQSPRHLIKEKRETATLKCYPIPRHDTVYWYQQGPGQDPQFLISFYEKMQSDKGSIPDRFSAQQFSDYHSELNMSSLELGDSALYFCASSGRSSGGSHEQYFGPGTRLTVT.

This clonotype was seen at least ten times. The gene calls are TRBV7-8 and TRBJ2-1; D is unclear. V was shortened by 5 bases and J by 0 bases, with 8 bases between the two germline ends. CDR1 SGHVS and CDR2 FQNEAQ come from the germline V gene. The CDR3 sequence is 14 residues long. The CDR3 protein is CASSAPTSYNEQFF. The CDR3 DNA follows: TGTGCCAGCAGCGCCCCCACCTCCTACAATGAGCAGTTCTTC.

The genes are TRBV4-3 and TRBJ2-5, with D possibly being TRBD1 (6 bases). CDR3 length: 17 amino acids. V was shortened by 0 bases and J by 2 bases, with 16 bases between the two germline ends. The germline CDR1 and CDR2 sequences are LGHNA and YSLEER. As DNA, the CDR3 is TGCGCCAGCAGCCAAGATGGTGTGCGGACAGATCAAGAGACCCAGTACTTC. It yields the protein CASSQDGVRTDQETQYF.

V is TRBV3-1 and J is TRBJ2-3; 7 bases align to TRBD2. Trimming removed 0 bases from V and 11 bases from J; junction bases left unmatched: 2. Germline CDR1 is LGHDT and CDR2 is YNNKEL (reference sequence). This CDR3 is built from 12 residues. CDR3 bases: TGTGCCAGCAGCCAAGATCCGGGGGGGCAGTATTTT. Translation: CASSQDPGGQYF.

The chain recombines TRBV28 with TRBJ1-2, with a tentative D call TRBD1 (5 bases). The CDR3 loop spans 15 amino acids. Germline CDR1 is MDHEN and CDR2 is SYDVKM. Between the trimmed V and J ends, which lost 5 bases and 0 bases, there was a span of 13 bases. The CDR3 here is CASSMTALTNYGYTF. The CDR3 DNA is TGTGCCAGCAGTATGACAGCCCTGACTAACTATGGCTACACCTTC.

This clonotype was found many times. The chain uses TRBV6-5 and TRBJ2-7; D not certain. V lost 0 bases and J lost 3, with 12 bases in between. Germline V gene lookup returns CDR1 MNHEY and CDR2 SVGAGI. CDR3 size: 15 residues. The DNA of the CDR3 is TGTGCCAGCAGTTACTCGTCGTCCAGAGGCTACGAGCAGTACTTC. Its protein product is CASSYSSSRGYEQYF.

This clonotype was detected ten times or more. V gene TRBV11-1 combines with J gene TRBJ1-2, with D unclear. V was trimmed by 6 bases and J by 4 bases, leaving 12 bases between them. Per the germline V gene, CDR1 is SGHAT and CDR2 is FQDESV (reference sequence). The CDR3 runs to 13 residues. The CDR3 nucleotides read TGTGCCAGCAGGCCGAGGGTCGGCTATGGCTACACCTTC. This gives the protein CASRPRVGYGYTF.

This clonotype was detected ten times or more. This chain connects TRBV29-1 to TRBJ2-1; no definite D call. V lost 0 bases, J lost 10 bases, and 7 bases lay in between. CDR1 SQVTM and CDR2 ANQGSEA come from the germline V gene. The CDR3 spans 11 residues. CDR3 residues: CSVEEAREQFF. CDR3 nucleotide sequence: TGCAGCGTTGAAGAGGCACGAGAGCAGTTCTTC.

This clonotype was recorded many times. The chain has TRBV20-1 and TRBJ2-1, with D perhaps being TRBD1 or TRBD2 (6 bases each). V gave up 0 bases and J gave up 4 bases, with 16 bases separating them. Germline-derived CDR1 and CDR2 are DFQATT and SNEGSKA (reference sequence). There are 16 residues in the CDR3. CDR3 sequence (DNA): TGCAGTGCTAGAGATCCCGAGACAGGAGGGTACAATGAGCAGTTCTTC. Translated: CSARDPETGGYNEQFF.

At least ten counts were recorded for this clonotype. The chain carries TRBV30 and TRBJ1-2; D call uncertain. Trimming left V 1 base short and J 2 bases short, with 5 bases between. This CDR3 has 12 residues. Germline values: CDR1 GTSNPN, CDR2 SVGIG (reference sequence). This CDR3 is CAWSDFNYGYTF. CDR3 in DNA: TGTGCCTGGAGTGATTTCAACTATGGCTACACCTTC.

This clonotype was counted ten times or more. This chain uses TRBV20-1 with TRBJ1-1; TRBD1 agrees at 9 bases. Unmatched junction bases numbered 5, after V lost 5 bases and J lost 4 bases. CDR1 and CDR2 from the germline V gene are DFQATT and SNEGSKA (reference sequence). The CDR3 covers 13 residues. The CDR3 sequence: CSAYRGPGTEAFF. CDR3 coding DNA: TGCAGTGCTTACAGGGGGCCTGGCACTGAAGCTTTCTTT.

This clonotype was seen a single time. The V call is TRBV6-2 or TRBV6-3, the J call TRBJ1-1; D gene ambiguous. The CDR3 runs 14 residues. The V and J ends lost 2 bases and 1 base respectively, with 8 bases between them. The germline CDR1 and CDR2 sequences are MNHEY and SVGEGT. In nucleotides, the CDR3 is TGTGCCAGCAGTTACGGAGTCGAGAACACTGAAGCTTTCTTT. Translating it yields CASSYGVENTEAFF.

In this sample, this clonotype turned up many times. The chain recombines TRBV7-2 with TRBJ2-1, with 7 bases aligning to TRBD2. The V and J ends lost 5 bases and 8 bases, in that order; junction bases with no gene match: 12. The CDR3 extends over 15 amino acids. Per the germline V gene, CDR1 is SGHTA and CDR2 is FQGNSA. The CDR3 DNA is TGTGCCAGCAGCACGGGGGGACTAACCTTAGATGAGCAGTTCTTC. As protein: CASSTGGLTLDEQFF. The whole variable domain, remainder taken from reference TRBV7-2 and TRBJ2-1, is GAGVSQSPSNKVTEKGKDVELRCDPISGHTALYWYRQSLGQGLEFLIYFQGNSAPDKSGLPSDRFSAERTGGSVSTLTIQRTQQEDSAVYLCASSTGGLTLDEQFFGPGTRLTVL.

This clonotype was seen at least ten times. This chain joins TRBV13 and TRBJ2-7; D possibly corresponds to TRBD2 (6 bases). CDR3 length equals 15 residues. Germline V lookup: CDR1 PRHDT, CDR2 FYEKMQ (reference sequence). Trimming shortened V by 1 base and J by 2 bases, and 12 bases separated the two germline ends. CDR3 nucleotides: TGTGCCAGCAGCTTAGAGGAGGGAACCCCCTACGAGCAGTACTTC. Amino acids: CASSLEEGTPYEQYF.